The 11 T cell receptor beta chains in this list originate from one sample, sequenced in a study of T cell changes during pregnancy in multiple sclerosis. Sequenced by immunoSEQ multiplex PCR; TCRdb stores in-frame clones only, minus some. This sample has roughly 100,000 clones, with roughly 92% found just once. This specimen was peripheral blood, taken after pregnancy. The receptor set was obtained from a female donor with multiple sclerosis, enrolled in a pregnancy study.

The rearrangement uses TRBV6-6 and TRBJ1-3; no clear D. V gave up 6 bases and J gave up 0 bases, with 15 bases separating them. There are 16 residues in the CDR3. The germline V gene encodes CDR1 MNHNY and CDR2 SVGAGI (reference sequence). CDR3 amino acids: CASSAKFGTSGNTIYF. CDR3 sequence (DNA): TGTGCCAGCAGCGCCAAGTTTGGCACCTCTGGAAACACCATATATTTT.

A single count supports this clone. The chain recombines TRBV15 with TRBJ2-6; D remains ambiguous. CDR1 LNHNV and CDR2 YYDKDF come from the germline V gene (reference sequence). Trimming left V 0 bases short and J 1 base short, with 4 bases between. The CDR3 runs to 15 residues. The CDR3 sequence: CATSRDLSGANVLTF. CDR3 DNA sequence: TGTGCCACCAGCAGAGATTTATCTGGGGCCAACGTCCTGACTTTC.

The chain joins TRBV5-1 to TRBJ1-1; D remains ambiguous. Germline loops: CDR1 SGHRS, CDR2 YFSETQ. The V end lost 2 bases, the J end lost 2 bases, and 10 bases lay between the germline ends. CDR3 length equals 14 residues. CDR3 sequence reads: CASSFAGPNTEAFF. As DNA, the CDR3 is TGCGCCAGCAGCTTCGCAGGCCCAAACACTGAAGCTTTCTTT.

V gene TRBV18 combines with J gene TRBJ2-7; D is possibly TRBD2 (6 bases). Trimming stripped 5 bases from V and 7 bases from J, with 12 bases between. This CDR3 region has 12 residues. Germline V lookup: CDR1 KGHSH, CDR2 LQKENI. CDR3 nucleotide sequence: TGTGCCAGCTCATTGGACCGGGGGGAGCAGTACTTC. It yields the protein CASSLDRGEQYF.

This CDR3 is CASSLALTGGAGDYGYTF. DNA for the CDR3: TGTGCCAGCAGCTTAGCCCTGACAGGGGGCGCGGGAGACTATGGCTACACCTTC. This chain links TRBV7-9 with TRBJ1-2, with 10 bases aligning to TRBD1. Trimming cost V 0 bases and J 3 bases; bases outside gene matches: 10. CDR1 and CDR2 from the germline V gene are SEHNR and FQNEAQ (reference sequence). The CDR3 length is 18 residues.

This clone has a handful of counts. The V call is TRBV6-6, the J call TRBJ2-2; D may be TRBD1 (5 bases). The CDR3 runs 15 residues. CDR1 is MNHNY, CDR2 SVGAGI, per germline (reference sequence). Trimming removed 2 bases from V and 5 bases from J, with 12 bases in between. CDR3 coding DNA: TGTGCCAGCAGTTACCAGGGTACGAGGACCGGGGAGCTGTTTTTT. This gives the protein CASSYQGTRTGELFF.

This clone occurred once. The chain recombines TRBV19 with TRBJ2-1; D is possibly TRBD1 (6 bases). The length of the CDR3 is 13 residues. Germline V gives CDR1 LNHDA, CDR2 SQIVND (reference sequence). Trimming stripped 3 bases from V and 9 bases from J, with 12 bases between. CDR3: CASSIDRTTEQFF. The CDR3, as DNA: TGTGCCAGTAGTATCGACAGGACCACTGAGCAGTTCTTC.

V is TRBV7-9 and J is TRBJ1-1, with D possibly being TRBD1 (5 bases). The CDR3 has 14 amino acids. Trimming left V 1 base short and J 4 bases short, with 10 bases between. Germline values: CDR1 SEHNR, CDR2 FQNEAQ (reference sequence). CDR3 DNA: TGTGCCAGCAGCTTAGGGGTCGGGGGCACTGAAGCTTTCTTT. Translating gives CASSLGVGGTEAFF.

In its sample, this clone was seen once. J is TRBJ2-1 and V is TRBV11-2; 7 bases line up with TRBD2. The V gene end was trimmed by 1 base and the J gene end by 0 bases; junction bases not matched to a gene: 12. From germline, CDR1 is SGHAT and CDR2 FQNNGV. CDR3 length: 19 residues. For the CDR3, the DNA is TGTGCCAGCAGCTTAGTCTGGCTGACTAGCCCAAGCTCCTACAATGAGCAGTTCTTC. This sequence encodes CASSLVWLTSPSSYNEQFF.

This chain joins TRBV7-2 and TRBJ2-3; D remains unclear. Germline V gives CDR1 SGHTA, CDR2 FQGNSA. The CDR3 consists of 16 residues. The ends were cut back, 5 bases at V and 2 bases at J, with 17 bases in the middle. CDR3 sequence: CASSPGTAPPTDTQYF. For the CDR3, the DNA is TGTGCCAGCAGCCCCGGAACAGCTCCCCCCACAGATACGCAGTATTTT.

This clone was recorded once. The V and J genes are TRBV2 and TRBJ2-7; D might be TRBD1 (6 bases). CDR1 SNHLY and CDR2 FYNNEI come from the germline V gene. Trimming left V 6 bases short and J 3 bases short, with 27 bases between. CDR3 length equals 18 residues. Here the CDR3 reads CASSMSGEGDLRHYEQYF. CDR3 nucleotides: TGTGCCAGCAGCATGTCAGGGGAAGGGGACCTGAGGCACTACGAGCAGTACTTC.